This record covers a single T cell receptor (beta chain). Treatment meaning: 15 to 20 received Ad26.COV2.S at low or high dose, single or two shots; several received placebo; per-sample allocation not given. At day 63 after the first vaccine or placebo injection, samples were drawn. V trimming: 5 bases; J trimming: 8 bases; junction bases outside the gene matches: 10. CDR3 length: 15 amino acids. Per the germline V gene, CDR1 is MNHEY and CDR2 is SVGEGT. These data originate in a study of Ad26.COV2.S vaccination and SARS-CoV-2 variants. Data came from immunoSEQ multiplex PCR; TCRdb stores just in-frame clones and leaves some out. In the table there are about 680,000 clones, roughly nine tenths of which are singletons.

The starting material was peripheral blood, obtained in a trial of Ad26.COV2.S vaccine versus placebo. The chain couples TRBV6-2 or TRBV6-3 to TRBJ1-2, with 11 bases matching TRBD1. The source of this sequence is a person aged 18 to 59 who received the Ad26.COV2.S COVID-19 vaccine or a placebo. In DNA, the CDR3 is TGTGCCAGCAGTGACAGGACAGGGGGCCAGTGGGGCTACACCTTC. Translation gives CASSDRTGGQWGYTF.